This TCR beta chain comes out of a study of OX40 agonist ivuxolimab in advanced cancers. The study, taken as a whole, reports: Fewer expanded clones were found on average in CD4+ than in CD8+ T cells.

The germline gives CDR1 SGHNT, CDR2 YYREEE (reference sequence). Trimming left V 6 bases short and J 3 bases short, with 18 bases between. CDR3 length equals 15 residues. The method was immunoSEQ multiplex PCR; TCRdb's version includes in-frame clones alone and lacks a portion of them. The repertoire holds tens of thousands of clones, with just under 90% as singletons. This clone was observed a handful of times. As yet, its antigen is unknown. The chain has TRBV5-4 and TRBJ1-2; perhaps TRBD1 as D (6 bases). This specimen was CD4+ or CD8+ T cells sorted from blood, taken in a trial of the OX40 agonist ivuxolimab. The clonotype comes from an adult with an advanced solid tumor such as melanoma, head and neck, liver or kidney cancer. The CDR3 DNA follows: TGTGCCAGCACCACTAAGGCAGGGGCTGACTATGGCTACACCTTC. It is translated as CASTTKAGADYGYTF.